Below are 7 T cell receptor beta chains sequenced from a single sample in a study of T cell responses to AZD1222 COVID-19 vaccine. Generated by immunoSEQ multiplex PCR, the TCRdb table keeps only in-frame clones and is missing some. Of under 200,000 clones listed, roughly 94% were seen once; the top ten hold about 0.6%. The input for sequencing was peripheral blood, taken on day 0 of AZD1222 vaccination. The receptors here all came from an adult in good health.

The V and J genes are TRBV3-1 (or the pseudogene TRBV3-2) and TRBJ2-5; TRBD2 agrees at 8 bases. V shed 0 bases and J 5 bases; nucleotides not matched to a gene: 2. This CDR3 region has 14 residues. Germline V gene sequence: CDR1 LGHDT, CDR2 YNNKEL (reference sequence). CDR3 amino acids: CASSQDGGRETQYF. CDR3 in DNA: TGTGCCAGCAGCCAAGACGGCGGGAGGGAGACCCAGTACTTC.

The gene calls are TRBV27 and TRBJ2-5; D is tentatively TRBD1 or TRBD2 (5 bases each). V lost 5 bases and J 4 bases, leaving 11 bases between the germline ends. This CDR3 contains 13 residues. Germline loops: CDR1 MNHEY, CDR2 SMNVEV (reference sequence). This CDR3 reads CASSEGPGETQYF. CDR3 nucleotide sequence: TGTGCCAGCAGTGAGGGGCCAGGAGAGACCCAGTACTTC.

The V and J genes are TRBV6-4 and TRBJ2-1; TRBD2 matches 8 bases. Germline values: CDR1 MRHNA, CDR2 SNTAGT. This CDR3 contains 18 residues. V trimming: 2 bases; J trimming: 8 bases; junction bases outside the gene matches: 17. CDR3: CASSDPWTSLQGGDEQFF. CDR3 bases: TGTGCCAGCAGTGACCCCTGGACTAGCCTCCAAGGAGGCGATGAGCAGTTCTTC.

The V call is TRBV11-2, the J call TRBJ1-2; 7 nucleotides agree with TRBD1. With V trimmed by 6 bases and J by 8 bases, 18 bases remained unmatched. This CDR3 is 16 amino acids long. Germline V gene data show CDR1 as SGHAT and CDR2 as FQNNGV. CDR3 amino acids: CASRPTGSQGSGGYTF. For the CDR3, the DNA is TGTGCCAGCAGACCTACCGGGTCACAGGGGTCAGGAGGCTACACCTTC.

The J gene is TRBJ1-1, the V gene TRBV11-2; no definite D call. The CDR3 length is 11 residues. Germline V gives CDR1 SGHAT, CDR2 FQNNGV. V dropped 5 bases and J dropped 8 bases, with 9 bases sitting between them. CDR3 amino acids: CASSPAGEAFF. The CDR3 region has the DNA TGTGCCAGCAGCCCAGCCGGGGAAGCTTTCTTT.

Worth noting for this clone: At the DNA level, this CDR3 is encoded by other sequences in the same sample as well. This rearrangement joins TRBV6-5 to TRBJ1-1, with unresolved D. The CDR3 is 12 residues long. Germline V gene data show CDR1 as MNHEY and CDR2 as SVGAGI. The ends were cut back, 3 bases at V and 5 bases at J, with 7 bases in the middle. Written as DNA, the CDR3 is TGTGCCAGCAGTTATCTTGGTACTGAAGCTTTCTTT. As protein: CASSYLGTEAFF.

The CDR3 spells CASSPDRIRSYTF. CDR3 DNA: TGTGCCAGCAGTCCCGACAGGATTAGAAGCTACACCTTC. The rearrangement joins TRBV6-5 to TRBJ1-2; a possible D gene is TRBD1 (6 bases). Per the germline V gene, CDR1 is MNHEY and CDR2 is SVGAGI. This CDR3 comprises 13 residues. V was pared by 5 bases and J by 9 bases, with 16 bases between.